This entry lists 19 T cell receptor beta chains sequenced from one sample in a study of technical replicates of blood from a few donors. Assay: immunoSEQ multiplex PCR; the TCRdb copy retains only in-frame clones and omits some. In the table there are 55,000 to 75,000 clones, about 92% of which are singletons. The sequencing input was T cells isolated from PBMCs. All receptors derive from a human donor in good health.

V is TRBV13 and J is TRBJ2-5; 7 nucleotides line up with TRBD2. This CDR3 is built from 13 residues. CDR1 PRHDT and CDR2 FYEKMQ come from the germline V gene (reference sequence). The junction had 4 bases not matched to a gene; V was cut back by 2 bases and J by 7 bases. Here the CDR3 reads CASSLRTSPTQYF. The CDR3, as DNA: TGTGCCAGCAGCTTAAGGACTAGTCCGACCCAGTACTTC.

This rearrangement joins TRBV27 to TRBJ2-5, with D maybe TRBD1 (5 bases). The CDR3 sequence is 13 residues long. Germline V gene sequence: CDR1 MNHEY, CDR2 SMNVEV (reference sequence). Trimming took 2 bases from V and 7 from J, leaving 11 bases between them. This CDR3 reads CASSLAGAGTQYF. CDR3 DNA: TGTGCCAGCAGTTTAGCTGGGGCCGGGACCCAGTACTTC.

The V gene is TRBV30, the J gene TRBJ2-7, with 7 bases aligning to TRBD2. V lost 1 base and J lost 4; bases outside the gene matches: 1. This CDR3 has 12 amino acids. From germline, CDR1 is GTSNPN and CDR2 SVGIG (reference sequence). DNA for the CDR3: TGTGCCTGGAGTGGGGGGGGGTACGAGCAGTACTTC. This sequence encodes CAWSGGGYEQYF.

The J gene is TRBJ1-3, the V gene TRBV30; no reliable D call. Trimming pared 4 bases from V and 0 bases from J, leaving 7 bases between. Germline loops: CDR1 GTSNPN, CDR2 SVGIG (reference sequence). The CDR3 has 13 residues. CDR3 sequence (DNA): TGTGCCTGGACCGAGAGCTCTGGAAACACCATATATTTT. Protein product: CAWTESSGNTIYF. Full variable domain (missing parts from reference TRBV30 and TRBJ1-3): SQTIHQWPATLVQPVGSPLSLECTVEGTSNPNLYWYRQAAGRGLQLLFYSVGIGQISSEVPQNLSASRPQDRQFILSSKKLLLSDSGFYLCAWTESSGNTIYFGEGSWLTVV.

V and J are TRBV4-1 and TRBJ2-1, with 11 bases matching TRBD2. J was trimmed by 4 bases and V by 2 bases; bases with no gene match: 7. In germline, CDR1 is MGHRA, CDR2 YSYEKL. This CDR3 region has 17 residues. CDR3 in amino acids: CASSQKLLAGEYNEQFF. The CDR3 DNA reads TGCGCCAGCAGCCAAAAGCTACTAGCGGGGGAATACAATGAGCAGTTCTTC.

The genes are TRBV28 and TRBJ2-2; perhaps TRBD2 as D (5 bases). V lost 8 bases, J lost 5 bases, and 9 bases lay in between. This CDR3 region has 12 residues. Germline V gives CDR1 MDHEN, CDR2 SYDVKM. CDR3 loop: CASSTGTGELFF. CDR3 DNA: TGTGCCAGCTCGACGGGGACCGGGGAGCTGTTTTTT.

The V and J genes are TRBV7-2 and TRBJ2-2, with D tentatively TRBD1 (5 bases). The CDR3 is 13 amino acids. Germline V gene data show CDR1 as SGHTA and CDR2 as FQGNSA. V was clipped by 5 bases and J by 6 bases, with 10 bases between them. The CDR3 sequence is CASSPQGSGELFF. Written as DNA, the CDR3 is TGTGCCAGCAGCCCCCAGGGTTCCGGGGAGCTGTTTTTT. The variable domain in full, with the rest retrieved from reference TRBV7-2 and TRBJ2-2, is GAGVSQSPSNKVTEKGKDVELRCDPISGHTALYWYRQSLGQGLEFLIYFQGNSAPDKSGLPSDRFSAERTGGSVSTLTIQRTQQEDSAVYLCASSPQGSGELFFGEGSRLTVL.

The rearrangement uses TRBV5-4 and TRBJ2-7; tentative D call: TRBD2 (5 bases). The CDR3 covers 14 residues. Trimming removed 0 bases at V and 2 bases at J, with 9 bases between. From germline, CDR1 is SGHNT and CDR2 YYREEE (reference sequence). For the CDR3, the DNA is TGTGCCAGCAGCTTGGGGCGACTAACCTACGAGCAGTACTTC. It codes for CASSLGRLTYEQYF.

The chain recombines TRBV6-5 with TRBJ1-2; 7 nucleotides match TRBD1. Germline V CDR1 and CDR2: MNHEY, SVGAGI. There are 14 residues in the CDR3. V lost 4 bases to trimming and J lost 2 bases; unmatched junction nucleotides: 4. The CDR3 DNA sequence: TGTGCCAGCAGTTCCGGACAGGAGAACTATGGCTACACCTTC. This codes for CASSSGQENYGYTF.

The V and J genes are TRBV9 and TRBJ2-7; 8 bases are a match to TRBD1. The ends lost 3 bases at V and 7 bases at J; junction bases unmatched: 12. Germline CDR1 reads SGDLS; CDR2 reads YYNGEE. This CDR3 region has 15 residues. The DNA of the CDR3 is TGTGCCAGCAGCGGGAATTACAGGGGGAGTGGGGAGCAGTACTTC. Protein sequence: CASSGNYRGSGEQYF.

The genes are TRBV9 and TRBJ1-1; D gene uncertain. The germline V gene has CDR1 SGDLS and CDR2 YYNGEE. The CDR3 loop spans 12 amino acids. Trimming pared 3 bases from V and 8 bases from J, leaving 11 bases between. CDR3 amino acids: CASSDESGEAFF. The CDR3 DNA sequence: TGTGCCAGCAGCGACGAGTCGGGGGAAGCTTTCTTT.

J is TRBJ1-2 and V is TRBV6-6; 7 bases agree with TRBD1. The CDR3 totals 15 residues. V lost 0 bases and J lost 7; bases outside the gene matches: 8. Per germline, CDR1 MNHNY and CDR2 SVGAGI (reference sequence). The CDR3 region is CASSYSPDRDSGYTF. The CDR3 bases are TGTGCCAGCAGTTACTCCCCTGACAGGGACTCTGGCTACACCTTC.

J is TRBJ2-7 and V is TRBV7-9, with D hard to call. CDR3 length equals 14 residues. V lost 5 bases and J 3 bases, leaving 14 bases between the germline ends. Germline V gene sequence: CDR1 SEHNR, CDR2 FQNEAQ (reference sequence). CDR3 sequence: CASSQFVTGYEQYF. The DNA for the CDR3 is TGTGCCAGCAGCCAGTTCGTGACGGGCTACGAGCAGTACTTC.

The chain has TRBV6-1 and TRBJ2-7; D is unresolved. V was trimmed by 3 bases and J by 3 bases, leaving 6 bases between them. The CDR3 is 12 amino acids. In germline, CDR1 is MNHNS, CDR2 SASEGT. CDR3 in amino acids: CASSESGYEQYF. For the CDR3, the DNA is TGTGCCAGCAGTGAGTCCGGCTACGAGCAGTACTTC.

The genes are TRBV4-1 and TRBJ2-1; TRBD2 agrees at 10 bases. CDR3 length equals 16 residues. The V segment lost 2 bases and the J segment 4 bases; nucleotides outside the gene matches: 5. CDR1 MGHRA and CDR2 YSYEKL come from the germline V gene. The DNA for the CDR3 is TGCGCCAGCAGCCAAACCGGGACTAGCGCTTACAATGAGCAGTTCTTC. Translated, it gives CASSQTGTSAYNEQFF.

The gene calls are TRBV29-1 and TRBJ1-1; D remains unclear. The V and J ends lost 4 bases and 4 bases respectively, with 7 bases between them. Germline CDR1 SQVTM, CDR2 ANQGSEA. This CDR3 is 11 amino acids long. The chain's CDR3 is CSVVSGTEAFF. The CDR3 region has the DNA TGCAGCGTTGTATCAGGCACTGAAGCTTTCTTT.

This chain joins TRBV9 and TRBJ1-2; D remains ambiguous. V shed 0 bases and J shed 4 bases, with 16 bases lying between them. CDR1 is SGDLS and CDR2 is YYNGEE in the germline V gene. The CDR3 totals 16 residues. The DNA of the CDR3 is TGTGCCAGCAGCGTAGGAGCGGGCGAAGAGGCCTATGGCTACACCTTC. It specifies CASSVGAGEEAYGYTF.

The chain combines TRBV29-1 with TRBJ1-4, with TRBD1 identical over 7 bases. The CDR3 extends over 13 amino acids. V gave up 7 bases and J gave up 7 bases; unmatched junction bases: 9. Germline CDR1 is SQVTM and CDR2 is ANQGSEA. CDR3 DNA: TGCAGCGCCTGGGACAGACATAGTGAAAAACTGTTTTTT. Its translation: CSAWDRHSEKLFF.

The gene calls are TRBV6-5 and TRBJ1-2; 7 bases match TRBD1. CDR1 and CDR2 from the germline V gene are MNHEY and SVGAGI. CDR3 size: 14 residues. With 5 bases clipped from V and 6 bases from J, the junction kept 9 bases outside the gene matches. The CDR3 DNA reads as TGTGCCAGCAGTCAACTCCCCGGGACAGATGGCTACACCTTC. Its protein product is CASSQLPGTDGYTF.